This T cell receptor beta chain was identified during a study of patients and donors after allogeneic stem cell transplantation. CDR3 length equals 16 residues. V lost 1 base, J lost 8 bases, and 12 bases stayed unmatched. Germline values: CDR1 DFQATT, CDR2 SNEGSKA (reference sequence). TCRdb called the RT-PCR reads again in MiXCR, with one record for every CDR3 protein. The sample includes more than 850,000 distinct CDR3 sequences, about a sixth of them seen just once. This clonotype was picked up a small number of times. This chain links TRBV20-1 with TRBJ2-5, with 11 bases fitting TRBD2. The specimen sequenced was blood, either unsorted or a sorted T cell fraction (not recorded which). The TCR was taken from a human donor who was either an allogeneic HSCT recipient or a stem cell or donor lymphocyte infusion donor (not recorded which). It is not recorded whose cells these are; they may come from a transplant donor. The CDR3 reads CSARGVDGTSGITQYF. CDR3 DNA sequence: TGCAGTGCTAGAGGGGTTGACGGGACTAGCGGTATCACCCAGTACTTC.